Given below is one T cell receptor (beta chain) in context. The sample comes from a study of blood T cell repertoires in COVID-19. Study background: The United States, Italy and Spain provided the acute and convalescent COVID-19 samples. Sources were T cells, B-cell-depleted T cells, or PBMCs; the material itself was cDNA or gDNA.

The authors' processing: Scientists estimated how many nucleated cells there were by amplifying reference gene primers. Profiling relied on immunoSEQ multiplex PCR, and the TCRdb table lists in-frame clones only, not all of them. V and J calls and clone size are as listed in that table; D and trimming were resolved from the DNA. The repertoire holds 49,000 or so clones, with roughly 91% as singletons. Trimming removed 4 bases at V and 11 bases at J, with 17 bases between. Germline loops: CDR1 KGHSH, CDR2 LQKENI. The CDR3 covers 13 residues. This chain links TRBV18 with TRBJ1-2; D is undetermined. The sequenced sample consisted of peripheral blood. This TCR was recovered from a man aged 45-65 years with active COVID-19. The CDR3 region is CASSQLPGDRYTF. The CDR3 DNA follows: TGTGCCAGCTCACAACTCCCCGGGGATCGGTACACCTTC.